This T cell receptor beta chain is drawn from a study of T cell changes during pregnancy in multiple sclerosis. Only in-frame clones appear in the TCRdb table, and some are missing; sequencing was by immunoSEQ multiplex PCR. The repertoire holds roughly 55,000 clones, with 92% as singletons. The V gene's germline CDR1 is MNHNS and CDR2 SASEGT. The CDR3 is 14 residues long. V lost 6 bases to trimming and J lost 5 bases; unmatched junction nucleotides: 4. The J gene is TRBJ2-3, the V gene TRBV6-1, with 11 bases identical to TRBD2. Sample: CD4+ T cells from peripheral blood mononuclear cells, taken after pregnancy. This clonotype was sampled from a female donor in good health, enrolled as a control in a pregnancy study. CDR3: CASSLAGGGDTQYF. CDR3 coding DNA: TGTGCCAGCAGCCTAGCGGGGGGAGGAGATACGCAGTATTTT.